A selection of T cell receptor beta chains follows, all from one sample in a study of cytomegalovirus exposure and HLA in healthy donors. Data came from immunoSEQ multiplex PCR; TCRdb stores just in-frame clones and leaves some out. The table has some 120,000 clones, more than 65% seen once. Sequencing used PBMCs. All receptors come from a woman aged 25 to 45 in good health and CMV-seronegative. The CDR3 runs from the conserved cysteine through the conserved F or W. A D gene is named only where the DNA matches it firmly. The size of a clone is reported for some rows only, either as once, few or many, or as a class for expanded clones.

clone_size | d_call | j_call | v_call | cdr3_nt | cdr3_aa
NA | TRBD2 | TRBJ2-1 | TRBV10-1 | TGCGCCAGCAGTGGGGGGACTAGCGGAACCTACAATGAGCAGTTCTTC | CASSGGTSGTYNEQFF
NA | TRBD1 | TRBJ1-4 | TRBV19 | TGTGCCAGTAGGGGACAGAATGAAAAACTGTTTTTT | CASRGQNEKLFF
NA | NA | TRBJ2-2 | TRBV4-1 | TGCGCCAGCAGCCAAGCGGGGGGCATCACCGGGGAGCTGTTTTTT | CASSQAGGITGELFF
NA | NA | TRBJ1-5 | TRBV10-3 | TGTGCCATCAGTGCGGACAGTTTTAGCAATCAGCCCCAGCATTTT | CAISADSFSNQPQHF
NA | NA | TRBJ1-2 | TRBV7-9 | TGTGCCAGCAGCCGGAATCCCACAGGGAGTGGCTACACCTTC | CASSRNPTGSGYTF
NA | TRBD1 | TRBJ2-7 | TRBV6-5 | TGTGCCAGCAAACCCCGACAGGGGGCCTCCAACGAGCAGTACTTC | CASKPRQGASNEQYF
few | NA | TRBJ2-3 | TRBV19 | TGTGCCAGTAATAACCGACAGAGCACAGATACGCAGTATTTT | CASNNRQSTDTQYF
NA | TRBD1 | TRBJ1-1 | TRBV5-8 | TGTGCCAGCAGCTTCGGCAGGGGGCTCACTGAAGCTTTCTTT | CASSFGRGLTEAFF
NA | NA | TRBJ1-4 | TRBV5-1 | TGCGCCAGCAGCTTGTTGGGGCTTGCAACTAATGAAAAACTGTTTTTT | CASSLLGLATNEKLFF
NA | NA | TRBJ2-2 | TRBV2 | TGTGCCAGCGGTGGGCGGGACTTGAACACCGGGGAGCTGTTTTTT | CASGGRDLNTGELFF
NA | TRBD2 | TRBJ2-3 | TRBV7-2 | TGTGCCAGCAGCATGACTAGCGGGACGCAGTATTTT | CASSMTSGTQYF
once | TRBD1 | TRBJ2-7 | TRBV30 | TGTGCCTGGGGACAGGTTGGAGTGAACGAGCAGTACTTC | CAWGQVGVNEQYF
NA | NA | TRBJ1-5 | TRBV2 | TGTGCCAGCAGTCACCTCGGGACACCTTATGGGAGCAATCAGCCCCAGCATTTT | CASSHLGTPYGSNQPQHF
few | NA | TRBJ1-5 | TRBV7-6 | TGTGCCAGCAGCTTAGGGACAGCCCATAGCAATCAGCCCCAGCATTTT | CASSLGTAHSNQPQHF
NA | NA | TRBJ2-1 | TRBV19 | TGTGCCATCTCTTTGAGCTCCTACAATGAGCAGTTCTTC | CAISLSSYNEQFF
NA | NA | TRBJ1-1 | TRBV2 | TGTGCCAGCAGTGAAGGTTGGCAGGCGGGGGGGGGTGAAGCTTTCTTT | CASSEGWQAGGGEAFF
NA | NA | TRBJ1-4 | TRBV6-6 | TGTGCCAGCAGACAGGGTTTGGGAACTAATGAAAAACTGTTTTTT | CASRQGLGTNEKLFF
few | NA | TRBJ2-6 | TRBV7-2 | TGTGCCAGCAGCTCCGACAGATCCATCCGATCTGGGGCCAACGTCCTGACTTTC | CASSSDRSIRSGANVLTF
NA | NA | TRBJ1-2 | TRBV4-1 | TGCGCCAGCAGCCAAGAGAGGTCAGAGTACTATGGCTACACCTTC | CASSQERSEYYGYTF
few | NA | TRBJ1-1 | TRBV10-3 | TGTGCCACCCAAGCGCTGGGGCAGGGAATGGTAGGCCTTAACACTGAAGCTTTCTTT | CATQALGQGMVGLNTEAFF
NA | TRBD2 | TRBJ2-1 | TRBV5-1 | TGCGCCAGCAGCGATCAGCGGGGCTACAATGAGCAGTTCTTC | CASSDQRGYNEQFF
NA | NA | TRBJ1-1 | TRBV6-1 | TGTGCCAGCAGTGAAGTGCTTGACAGGCGACAATACACTGAAGCTTTCTTT | CASSEVLDRRQYTEAFF